This T cell receptor (beta chain) was sequenced in a study of blood T cell repertoires in COVID-19. Study background: The United States, Italy and Spain provided the acute and convalescent COVID-19 samples. Sources were T cells, B-cell-depleted T cells, or PBMCs; the material itself was cDNA or gDNA.

Ages ranged from about 18 to 89 years, with residence in around 24 US areas. Cohort allocation depended upon clinical history that participants reported. The germline CDR1 and CDR2 sequences are MGHDK and SYGVNS. This CDR3 spans 10 amino acids. Trimming took off 11 bases at V and 4 bases at J, with 8 bases between the two ends. Measured with immunoSEQ multiplex PCR; TCRdb has only the in-frame clones, and not every one. Of about 210,000 clones in the sample, 81% were seen once. This clone was counted a few times. The chain combines TRBV25-1 with TRBJ2-5, with unresolved D. The sequence was collected from a woman in her fifties or sixties with acute COVID-19. Sequencing used PBMCs or T cells enriched from blood (not recorded which). Here the CDR3 DNA reads TGTGCCCGAGCAAGAGAGACCCAGTACTTC. Encoded protein: CARARETQYF.